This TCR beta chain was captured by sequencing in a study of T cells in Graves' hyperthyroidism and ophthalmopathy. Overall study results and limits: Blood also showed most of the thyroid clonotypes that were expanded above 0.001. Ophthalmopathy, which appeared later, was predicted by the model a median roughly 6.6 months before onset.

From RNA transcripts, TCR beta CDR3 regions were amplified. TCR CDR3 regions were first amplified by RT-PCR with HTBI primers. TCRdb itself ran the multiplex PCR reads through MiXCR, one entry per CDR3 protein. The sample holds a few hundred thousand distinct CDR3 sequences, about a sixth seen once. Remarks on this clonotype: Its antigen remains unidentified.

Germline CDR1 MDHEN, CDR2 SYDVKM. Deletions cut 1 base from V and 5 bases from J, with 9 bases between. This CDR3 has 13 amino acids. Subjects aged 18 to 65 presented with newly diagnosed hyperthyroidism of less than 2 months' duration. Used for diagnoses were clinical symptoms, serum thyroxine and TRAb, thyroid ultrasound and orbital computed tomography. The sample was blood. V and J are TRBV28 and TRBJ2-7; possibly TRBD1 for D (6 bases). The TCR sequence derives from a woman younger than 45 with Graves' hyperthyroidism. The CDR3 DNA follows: TGTGCCAGCAGTTTATACAGGGTCAACGAGCAGTACTTC. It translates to CASSLYRVNEQYF.